These 12 T cell receptor beta chains were sequenced from one sample in a study of blood T cell repertoires in COVID-19. Sequenced by immunoSEQ multiplex PCR; TCRdb stores in-frame clones only, minus some. Here the sample spans hundreds of thousands of clones, roughly 88% being singletons. The material sequenced was peripheral blood. These receptors were obtained from a woman in her 30s with active or convalescent COVID-19.

The J gene is TRBJ1-4, the V gene TRBV5-1; D is perhaps TRBD1 (6 bases). CDR1 is SGHRS, CDR2 YFSETQ, per germline. The CDR3 contains 15 residues. The ends were cut back, 0 bases at V and 3 bases at J, with 9 bases in the middle. CDR3 sequence: CASSLDRVANEKLFF. The CDR3, as DNA: TGCGCCAGCAGCTTGGACAGGGTAGCTAATGAAAAACTGTTTTTT. The variable domain in full, completed from reference TRBV5-1 and TRBJ1-4, reads KAGVTQTPRYLIKTRGQQVTLSCSPISGHRSVSWYQQTPGQGLQFLFEYFSETQRNKGNFPGRFSGRQFSNSRSEMNVSTLELGDSALYLCASSLDRVANEKLFFGSGTQLSVL.

The chain couples TRBV27 to TRBJ2-1; 14 bases map to TRBD2. The J segment lost 4 bases and the V segment lost 5 bases, leaving 7 bases of the junction unmatched. The germline V gene has CDR1 MNHEY and CDR2 SMNVEV (reference sequence). This CDR3 is built from 17 residues. The CDR3 DNA reads as TGTGCCAGCAGTCACGGGACTAGCGGGGGCTCATACAATGAGCAGTTCTTC. Its translation: CASSHGTSGGSYNEQFF.

Concerning this clone itself: The same CDR3 also results from other DNA sequences found in this sample. V gene TRBV30 combines with J gene TRBJ2-7; possibly TRBD1 for D (6 bases). Per the germline V gene, CDR1 is GTSNPN and CDR2 is SVGIG (reference sequence). V was shortened by 4 bases and J by 1 base, with 8 bases between the two germline ends. This CDR3 has 12 residues. CDR3 residues: CAWTGDSYEQYF. CDR3 DNA: TGTGCCTGGACAGGGGATTCCTACGAGCAGTACTTC.

The chain recombines TRBV6-5 with TRBJ1-2; D ambiguous. The CDR3 runs 14 residues. From germline, CDR1 is MNHEY and CDR2 SVGAGI. The V end lost 4 bases, the J end lost 3 bases, and 12 bases lay between the germline ends. The CDR3, as DNA: TGTGCCAGCAGTTCCCGAACAGATTACTATGGCTACACCTTC. As protein: CASSSRTDYYGYTF.

This sequence joins TRBV5-6 and TRBJ2-1; unclear D gene. This CDR3 contains 13 residues. The V and J ends lost 1 base and 14 bases respectively, with 16 bases between them. Germline values: CDR1 SGHDT, CDR2 YYEEEE. CDR3 coding DNA: TGTGCCAGCAGCTTGTCGTCTTGGCAGGTTGAGTTCTTC. Translating gives CASSLSSWQVEFF.

V is TRBV5-6 and J is TRBJ2-1; 11 bases are a match to TRBD2. V lost 4 bases and J lost 6; bases outside the gene matches: 12. Germline CDR1 reads SGHDT; CDR2 reads YYEEEE. The CDR3 is made up of 17 amino acids. CDR3 sequence: CASSIRIAGGQGNEQFF. CDR3 nucleotides: TGTGCCAGCAGCATAAGAATAGCGGGAGGGCAGGGCAATGAGCAGTTCTTC.

V gene TRBV19 combines with J gene TRBJ1-4, with D possibly TRBD1 on 5 matching bases. The ends were cut back, 6 bases at V and 1 base at J, with 9 bases in the middle. The CDR3 loop spans 14 amino acids. CDR1 LNHDA and CDR2 SQIVND come from the germline V gene (reference sequence). CDR3 coding DNA: TGTGCCAGTAGGAAGACAGAAACTAATGAAAAACTGTTTTTT. Protein sequence: CASRKTETNEKLFF.

The V gene is TRBV6-5, the J gene TRBJ1-4; tentative D call: TRBD1 (6 bases). V was cut by 1 base and J by 4 bases, with 13 bases left in between. The germline gives CDR1 MNHEY, CDR2 SVGAGI. The CDR3 covers 16 residues. Here the CDR3 DNA reads TGTGCCAGCAGTTACTACCGGCAGGGGCGTAATGAAAAACTGTTTTTT. Residues: CASSYYRQGRNEKLFF.

The J gene is TRBJ2-7, the V gene TRBV5-6; no reliable D call. Trimming cost V 4 bases and J 2 bases, with 13 bases left between them. Germline CDR1 and CDR2: SGHDT and YYEEEE. This CDR3 has 14 amino acids. The CDR3 DNA follows: TGTGCCAGCAGCCTTACAGATGGCGCCTACGAGCAGTACTTC. Amino acid sequence: CASSLTDGAYEQYF.

V usage is TRBV27 and J usage is TRBJ1-2, with D possibly TRBD1 on 6 matching bases. V was trimmed by 5 bases and J by 1 base, leaving 14 bases between them. The CDR3 is made up of 15 amino acids. CDR1 MNHEY and CDR2 SMNVEV come from the germline V gene (reference sequence). The CDR3 sequence is CASSVTGILNYGYTF. The CDR3 nucleotides are TGTGCCAGCAGTGTCACAGGGATCCTTAACTATGGCTACACCTTC.

This chain uses TRBV25-1 with TRBJ1-5, with TRBD1 matching 8 bases. V was clipped by 4 bases and J by 0 bases; unmatched bases: 2. The CDR3 runs 15 residues. Germline loops: CDR1 MGHDK, CDR2 SYGVNS. CDR3 sequence reads: CASSAGTGSNQPQHF. The CDR3 region has the DNA TGTGCCAGCAGTGCTGGGACAGGTAGCAATCAGCCCCAGCATTTT.

The chain recombines TRBV28 with TRBJ1-1; no firm D call. Trimming cost V 6 bases and J 2 bases, with 4 bases left between them. Per the germline V gene, CDR1 is MDHEN and CDR2 is SYDVKM. This CDR3 is 11 amino acids long. The CDR3, as DNA: TGTGCCAGCAGACAAAACACTGAAGCTTTCTTT. The encoded protein is CASRQNTEAFF. The whole variable domain, remainder taken from reference TRBV28 and TRBJ1-1, is DVKVTQSSRYLVKRTGEKVFLECVQDMDHENMFWYRQDPGLGLRLIYFSYDVKMKEKGDIPEGYSVSREKKERFSLILESASTNQTSMYLCASRQNTEAFFGQGTRLTVV.